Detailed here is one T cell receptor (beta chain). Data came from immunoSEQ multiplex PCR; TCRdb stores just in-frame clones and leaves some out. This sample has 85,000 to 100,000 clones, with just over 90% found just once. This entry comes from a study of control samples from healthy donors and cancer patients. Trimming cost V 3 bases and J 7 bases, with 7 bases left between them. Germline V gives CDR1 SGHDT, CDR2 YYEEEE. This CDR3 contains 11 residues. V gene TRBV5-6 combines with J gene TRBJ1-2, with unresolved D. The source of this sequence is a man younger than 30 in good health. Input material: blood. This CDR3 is CASSSTGGYTF. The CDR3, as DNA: TGTGCCAGCAGCTCGACCGGTGGCTACACCTTC.